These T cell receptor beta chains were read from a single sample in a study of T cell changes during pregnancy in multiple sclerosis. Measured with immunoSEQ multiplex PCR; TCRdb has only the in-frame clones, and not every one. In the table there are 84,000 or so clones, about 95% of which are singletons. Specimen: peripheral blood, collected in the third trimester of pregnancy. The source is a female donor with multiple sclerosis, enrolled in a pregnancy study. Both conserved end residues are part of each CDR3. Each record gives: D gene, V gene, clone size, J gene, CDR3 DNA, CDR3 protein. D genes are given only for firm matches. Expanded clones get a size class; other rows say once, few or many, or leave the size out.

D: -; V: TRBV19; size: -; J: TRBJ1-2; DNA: TGTGCCAGTAGCCTAGACAGGTTGGGAGCTAACTATGGCTACACCTTC; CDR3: CASSLDRLGANYGYTF
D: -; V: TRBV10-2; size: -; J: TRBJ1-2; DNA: TGCGCCAGCAGTGAGCCAGTTTTCTATGGCTACACCTTC; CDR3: CASSEPVFYGYTF
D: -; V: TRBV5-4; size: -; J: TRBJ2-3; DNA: TGTGCCAGCAGCTTGGTGGCGGGGTTCACAGATACGCAGTATTTT; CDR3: CASSLVAGFTDTQYF
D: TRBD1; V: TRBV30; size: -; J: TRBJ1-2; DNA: TGTGCCTGGACCGGACAGGGCTATGGCTACACCTTC; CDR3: CAWTGQGYGYTF
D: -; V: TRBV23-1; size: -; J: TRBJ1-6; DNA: TGCGCCGGAAAGGTCCCTCGACAGACGTGTAATAATTCACCCCTCCACTTT; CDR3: CAGKVPRQTCNNSPLHF
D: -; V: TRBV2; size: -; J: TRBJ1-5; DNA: TGTGCCAGCAGTGACCTACAGGGAGATCAGCCCCAGCATTTT; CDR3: CASSDLQGDQPQHF
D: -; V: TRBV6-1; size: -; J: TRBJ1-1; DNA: TGTGCCAGCAGGACCCCCGGAGGCCACACTGAAGCTTTCTTT; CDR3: CASRTPGGHTEAFF
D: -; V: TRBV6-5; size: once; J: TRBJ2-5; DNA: TGTGCCAGCAGTTACTCTTTGGGGGGAGAGACCCAGTACTTC; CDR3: CASSYSLGGETQYF
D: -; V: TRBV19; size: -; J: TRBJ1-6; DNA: TGTGCCAGTAGTATGTCTGAGGGGGTCGACTATAATTCACCCCTCCACTTT; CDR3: CASSMSEGVDYNSPLHF
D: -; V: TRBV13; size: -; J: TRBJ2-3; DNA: TGTGCCAGCAGCCTCGTTTTAGGTGCGGGGAATTCCACAGATACGCAGTATTTT; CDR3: CASSLVLGAGNSTDTQYF
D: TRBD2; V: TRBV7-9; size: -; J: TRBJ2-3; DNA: TGTGCCAGCAGCCAGGGAGGGCAAGATACGCAGTATTTT; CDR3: CASSQGGQDTQYF
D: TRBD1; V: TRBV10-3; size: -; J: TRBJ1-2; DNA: TGTGCCATCAGTGAGTCCCCGGGACAGGGGATTCTAGGCGGCTACACCTTC; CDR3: CAISESPGQGILGGYTF
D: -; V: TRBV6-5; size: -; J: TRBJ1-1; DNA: TGTGCCAGCACGTCAGTGAAGAACACTGAAGCTTTCTTT; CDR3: CASTSVKNTEAFF
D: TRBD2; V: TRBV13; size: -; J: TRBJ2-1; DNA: TGTGCCATAGCGACTAGCGGGTACAATGAGCAGTTCTTC; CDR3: CAIATSGYNEQFF
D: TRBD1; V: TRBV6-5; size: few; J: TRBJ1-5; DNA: TGTGCCAGCGCTAGGGGACAGGGGGGTCAGCCCCAGCATTTT; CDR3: CASARGQGGQPQHF
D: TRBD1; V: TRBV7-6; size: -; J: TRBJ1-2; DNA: TGTGCCAGCAGCTCCGGGACAGGGGATGGCTACACCTTC; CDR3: CASSSGTGDGYTF
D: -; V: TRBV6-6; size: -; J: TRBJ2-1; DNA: TGTGCCAGCAGGCCCGAGGGCGAATACAATGAGCAGTTCTTC; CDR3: CASRPEGEYNEQFF
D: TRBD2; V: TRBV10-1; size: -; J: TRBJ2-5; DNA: TGCGCCAGCAAACTAGCGGGGAAAGAGACCCAGTACTTC; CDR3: CASKLAGKETQYF
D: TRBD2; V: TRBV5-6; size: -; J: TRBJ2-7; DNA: TGTGCCAGCACTCCCGGTAGCGGGGGATACGAGCAGTACTTC; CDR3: CASTPGSGGYEQYF
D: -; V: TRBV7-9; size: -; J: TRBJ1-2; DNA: TGTGCCAGCAGTTCCGGGTCTAAGGGCTACACCTTC; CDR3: CASSSGSKGYTF
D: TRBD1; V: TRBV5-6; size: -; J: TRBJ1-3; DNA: TGTGCCAGCAGACAAACTACAGGGGGCCTTACCTCTGGAAACACCATATATTTT; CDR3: CASRQTTGGLTSGNTIYF
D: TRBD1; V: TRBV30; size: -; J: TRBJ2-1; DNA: TGTGCCTGGAGCCCCTACTTGGGGACAGGGGGCGTGGAGTCCTACAATGAGCAGTTCTTC; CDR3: CAWSPYLGTGGVESYNEQFF
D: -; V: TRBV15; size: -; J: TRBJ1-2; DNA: TGTGCCACCAGCAGAGATTCGAGGGTTGGGCCCTATGGCTACACCTTC; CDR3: CATSRDSRVGPYGYTF
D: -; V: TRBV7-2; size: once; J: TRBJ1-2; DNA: TGTGCCAGCAGCCGACCGGGTACCTACTATGGCTACACCTTC; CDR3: CASSRPGTYYGYTF
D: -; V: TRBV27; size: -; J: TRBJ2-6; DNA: TGTGCCAGCAGCTTAGAGGGGGTGCAAACCGGGGCCAACGTCCTGACTTTC; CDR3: CASSLEGVQTGANVLTF
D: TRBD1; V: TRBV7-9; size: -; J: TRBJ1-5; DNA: TGTGCCAGCAGCTCAGAACCGGGACAGGGGGAAAAGGGCAATCAGCCCCAGCATTTT; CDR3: CASSSEPGQGEKGNQPQHF
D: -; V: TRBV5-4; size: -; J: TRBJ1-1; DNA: TGTGCCAGCAGCCCGGGACTCCTCAGGTCGGGGACTGAAGCTTTCTTT; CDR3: CASSPGLLRSGTEAFF
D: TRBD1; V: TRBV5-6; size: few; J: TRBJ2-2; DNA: TGTGCCAGCCGACGACAGGGTCTTATCTCCGGGGAGCTGTTTTTT; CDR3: CASRRQGLISGELFF
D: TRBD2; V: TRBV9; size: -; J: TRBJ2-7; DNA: TGTGCCAGCAGCCCCCGTGGGGAGGGTTTCTACGAGCAGTACTTC; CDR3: CASSPRGEGFYEQYF
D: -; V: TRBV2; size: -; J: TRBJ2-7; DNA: TGTGCCAGCAGTGCGACTCGTTCCCTTGCCGAGCAGTACTTC; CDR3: CASSATRSLAEQYF
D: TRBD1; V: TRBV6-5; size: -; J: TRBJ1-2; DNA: TGTGCCAGCAGGCAACAGGGGGTCGTGTACTATGGCTACACCTTC; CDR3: CASRQQGVVYYGYTF
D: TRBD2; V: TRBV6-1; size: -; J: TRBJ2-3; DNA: TGTGCCAGCAGTGCGACCCAGGGACTAGGCGGAGCAGATACGCAGTATTTT; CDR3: CASSATQGLGGADTQYF
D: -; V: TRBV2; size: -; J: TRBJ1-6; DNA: TGTGCCAGCAGGGAGGACAGAAGCTCCTATAATTCACCCCTCCACTTT; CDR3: CASREDRSSYNSPLHF
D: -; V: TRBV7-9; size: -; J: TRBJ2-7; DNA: TGTGCCAGCAGCTTAGACCGGATAGGATTTGTGGGGAGCTCCTACGAGCAGTACTTC; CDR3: CASSLDRIGFVGSSYEQYF
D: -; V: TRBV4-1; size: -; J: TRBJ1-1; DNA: TGCGCCAGCAGCCAAGATTGGGTCATACAGGCTGAAGCTTTCTTT; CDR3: CASSQDWVIQAEAFF
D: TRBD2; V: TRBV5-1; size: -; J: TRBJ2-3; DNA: TGCGCCAGCAGCTTGAGGGCGGGGGGGCTTGATACGCAGTATTTT; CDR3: CASSLRAGGLDTQYF
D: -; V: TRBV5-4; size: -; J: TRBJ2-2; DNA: TGTGCCAGCGAGGACACCGGGGAGCTGTTTTTT; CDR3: CASEDTGELFF
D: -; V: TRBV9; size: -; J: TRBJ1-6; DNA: TGTGCCAGCAGCGTAGAATACAGGGAAACTTCACCCCTCCACTTT; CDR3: CASSVEYRETSPLHF
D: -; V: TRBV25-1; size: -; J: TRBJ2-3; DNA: TGTGCCAGCAGTCGTCAAGCGGGCAAACCCCACACAGATACGCAGTATTTT; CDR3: CASSRQAGKPHTDTQYF
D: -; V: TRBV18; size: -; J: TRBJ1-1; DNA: TGTGCCAGCTCACCACCGCTGGGGGCGGACCAGGACACTGAAGCTTTCTTT; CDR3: CASSPPLGADQDTEAFF
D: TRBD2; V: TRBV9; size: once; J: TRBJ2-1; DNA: TGTGCCAGCAGCCCTAGCGGGGACTACAATGAGCAGTTCTTC; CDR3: CASSPSGDYNEQFF
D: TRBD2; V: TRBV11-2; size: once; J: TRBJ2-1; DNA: TGTGCCAGCAGCGAGGGACTAGCGGGGGGATTCGGTGAGCAGTTCTTC; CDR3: CASSEGLAGGFGEQFF
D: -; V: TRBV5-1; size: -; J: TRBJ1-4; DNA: TGCGCCAGCAGCTCGAGGGGGGGGAATGAAAAACTGTTTTTT; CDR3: CASSSRGGNEKLFF
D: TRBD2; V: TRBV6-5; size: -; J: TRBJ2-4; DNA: TGTGCCAGCAGGGCCTCGAGGACTAGCGGGGCATACTTC; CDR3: CASRASRTSGAYF
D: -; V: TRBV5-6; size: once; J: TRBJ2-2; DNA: TGTGCCAGCAGCTTACAGTACACCGGGGAGCTGTTTTTT; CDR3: CASSLQYTGELFF
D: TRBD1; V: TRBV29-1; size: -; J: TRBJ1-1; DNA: TGCAGCTCCGACAGGGGGGCCATGAACACTGAAGCTTTCTTT; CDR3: CSSDRGAMNTEAFF
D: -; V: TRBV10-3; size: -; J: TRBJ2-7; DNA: TGTGCCATCAGTGATTCGACAGGTACTCCCTACGAGCAGTACTTC; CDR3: CAISDSTGTPYEQYF
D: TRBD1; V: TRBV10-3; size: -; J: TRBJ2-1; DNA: TGTGCCATAAAGACAGGGGGCAACGATGAGCAGTTCTTC; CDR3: CAIKTGGNDEQFF
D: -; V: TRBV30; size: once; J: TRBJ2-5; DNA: TGTGCCTGGAGTGTAGGGGGTCAGACCCAGTACTTC; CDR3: CAWSVGGQTQYF
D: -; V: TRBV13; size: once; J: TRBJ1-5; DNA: TGTGCCAGCAGCGAACAGGGTTCTCAGCCCCAGCATTTT; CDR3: CASSEQGSQPQHF